A single sample gave rise to the 9 T cell receptor beta chains below, sequenced in a study of T cell clonotyping in hematopoietic cell transplantation. Sequencing used immunoSEQ multiplex PCR; TCRdb keeps in-frame clones, though not all of them. The table includes about 3,500 clones, under 80% detected once. This material consisted of peripheral blood mononuclear cells, taken 30 days after allogeneic stem cell transplant. The receptors here all came from a male patient aged 40 to 50 who had an allogeneic stem cell transplant from an unrelated donor, so the T cells may come from the graft donor. Some clones in this sample may be carry-over from other donors' samples.

The chain is built from TRBV5-4 and TRBJ1-2; unclear D gene. Germline V gene data show CDR1 as SGHNT and CDR2 as YYREEE (reference sequence). V was pared by 1 base and J by 8 bases, with 3 bases between. CDR3 length: 10 residues. The CDR3 here is CASSLRGYTF. The CDR3 DNA reads TGTGCCAGCAGCTTGAGGGGCTACACCTTC.

This sequence joins TRBV19 and TRBJ1-4; 10 bases are a match to TRBD1. V shed 4 bases and J 6 bases; nucleotides not matched to a gene: 2. CDR3 length equals 14 residues. Germline V CDR1 and CDR2: LNHDA, SQIVND (reference sequence). CDR3 amino acids: CASSTGQGDEKLFF. The CDR3 DNA reads TGTGCCAGTAGTACCGGACAGGGGGATGAAAAACTGTTTTTT.

There are a few counts of this clone. The chain employs TRBV7-9 and TRBJ1-2; unclear D gene. From germline, CDR1 is SEHNR and CDR2 FQNEAQ (reference sequence). CDR3 length: 13 amino acids. Trimming left V 2 bases short and J 8 bases short, with 12 bases between. The CDR3 DNA is TGTGCCAGCAGCTTATCTACAGCCTGGGGCTACACCTTC. It translates to CASSLSTAWGYTF.

J is TRBJ2-7 and V is TRBV6-1; no reliable D call. Germline values: CDR1 MNHNS, CDR2 SASEGT. The CDR3 runs to 16 residues. Trimming stripped 3 bases from V and 7 bases from J, with 22 bases between. CDR3: CASSDQPVFSLGEQYF. The CDR3 nucleotides are TGTGCCAGCAGTGACCAACCGGTCTTCTCCCTCGGGGAGCAGTACTTC.

This chain uses TRBV5-1 with TRBJ2-7, with 11 positions matching TRBD1. The germline V gene encodes CDR1 SGHRS and CDR2 YFSETQ. The CDR3 length is 18 residues. With V trimmed by 4 bases and J by 5 bases, 17 bases remained unmatched. The CDR3 DNA reads TGCGCCAGCAGCCCTCGACTGGGGGGACAGGGGGAGACCCACGAGCAGTACTTC. Protein sequence: CASSPRLGGQGETHEQYF.

This clone appeared once. The chain recombines TRBV5-4 with TRBJ2-3; D is possibly TRBD2 (6 bases). The germline V gene encodes CDR1 SGHNT and CDR2 YYREEE (reference sequence). CDR3 size: 13 residues. The germline V and J ends were trimmed by 3 bases and 10 bases, with 15 bases remaining between them. The CDR3, as DNA: TGTGCCAGCAGCTCGACGGGACGGGGGTCGCAGTATTTT. Residues: CASSSTGRGSQYF.

The chain uses TRBV27 and TRBJ1-2, with D possibly TRBD1 on 6 matching bases. The germline CDR1 and CDR2 sequences are MNHEY and SMNVEV (reference sequence). This CDR3 spans 14 amino acids. The V end was cut by 10 bases, the J end by 5 bases, with 20 bases between. The CDR3 region is CATRPSSGVYGYTF. In DNA, the CDR3 is TGTGCCACCCGACCCTCTTCAGGGGTTTATGGCTACACCTTC.

The V gene is TRBV30, the J gene TRBJ2-1, with D perhaps TRBD2 (6 bases). The CDR3 contains 19 residues. CDR1 and CDR2 (germline): GTSNPN, SVGIG (reference sequence). Trimming pared 1 base from V and 5 bases from J, leaving 27 bases between. The CDR3 DNA sequence: TGTGCCTGGAGTGCGTACGAGTATTTGGGGACTGAAGGGGACAATGAGCAGTTCTTC. This translates into CAWSAYEYLGTEGDNEQFF.

The rearrangement uses TRBV4-1 and TRBJ1-3; D may be TRBD1 (5 bases). CDR3 length: 18 amino acids. The ends were cut back, 2 bases at V and 4 bases at J, with 21 bases in the middle. From germline, CDR1 is MGHRA and CDR2 YSYEKL. The CDR3, as DNA: TGCGCCAGCAGCCAACTGTTTGGGCAGGGACCGCGCGGAAACACCATATATTTT. Translated, it gives CASSQLFGQGPRGNTIYF.